The rows below give T cell receptor beta chains drawn from one sample of a study of low-dose radiotherapy and immunotherapy resistance in tumors. TCRdb reprocessed the reads via MiXCR and lists one record per CDR3 protein. The sample contains around 83,000 distinct CDR3 sequences, approximately 17% of which appear only once. The sample was PBMCs, taken before treatment. All receptors come from a male donor with prostate cancer. Both conserved end residues are part of each CDR3. D genes are given only for firm matches. Not every row has a clone size; where given, it reads once, few, many or a size class.

V	D	size	J	DNA	CDR3
TRBV5-4	.	many	TRBJ2-1	TGTGCCAGCAGCTTAACGCTCAACTCCTACAATGAGCAGTTCTTC	CASSLTLNSYNEQFF
TRBV7-9	.	many	TRBJ2-1	TGTGCCAGCAGCGAGATGGTTGGGGCCCTTGCCTCCTACAATGAGCAGTTCTTC	CASSEMVGALASYNEQFF
TRBV6-2/TRBV6-3	.	many	TRBJ2-2	TGTGCCAGCAGTGCAACGGGACTCCACACCGGGGAGCTGTTTTTT	CASSATGLHTGELFF
TRBV7-9	.	many	TRBJ2-1	TGTGCCAGCAGCCTACAGGGCAGGGTCAATGAGCAGTTCTTC	CASSLQGRVNEQFF
TRBV6-2/TRBV6-3	TRBD1	many	TRBJ2-7	TGTGCCAGCAGTCGTATTGGACAGGAGATGACCTCCTACGAGCAGTACTTC	CASSRIGQEMTSYEQYF
TRBV6-1	TRBD1	many	TRBJ2-7	TGTGCCAGCAGAGAGACAGGGGATCCCTACGAGCAGTACTTC	CASRETGDPYEQYF
TRBV27	.	many	TRBJ2-1	TGTGCCAGCAGACCTGGACAGAGCTCCTACAATGAGCAGTTCTTC	CASRPGQSSYNEQFF
TRBV27	.	few	TRBJ1-5	TGTGCCAGCAGTTTTGAGGGGTTGGGTCAGCCCCAGCATTTT	CASSFEGLGQPQHF
TRBV21-1	.	many	TRBJ2-7	TGTGCCAGCAGCAATCAGGGAAACGCCTACGAGCAGTACTTC	CASSNQGNAYEQYF
TRBV6-5	.	many	TRBJ1-6	TGTGCCAGCAGTCAGAAACCTTATTCACCCCTCCACTTT	CASSQKPYSPLHF
TRBV4-2	.	many	TRBJ2-7	TGTGCCAGCAGCCAAGGTCACGAGGGCCTAGGTATACGGGAGCAGTACTTC	CASSQGHEGLGIREQYF
TRBV12-3/TRBV12-4	TRBD1	many	TRBJ1-5	TGTGCCAGCAGACAGGGGAGTGTTCAGCCCCAGCATTTT	CASRQGSVQPQHF
TRBV27	TRBD2	many	TRBJ2-1	TGTGCCAGCAGTGTCGGGACTAGCGGGAGTCGGAATTACGAGCAGTTCTTC	CASSVGTSGSRNYEQFF
TRBV20-1	.	many	TRBJ2-2	TGCAGTGCTAGAGATCCGGGCAGGCACACCGGGGAGCTGTTTTTT	CSARDPGRHTGELFF
TRBV14	TRBD1	many	TRBJ1-1	TGTGCCAGCAGCCAAGATCTCGGGACAGGGATCAGGAGGAACACTGAAGCTTTCTTT	CASSQDLGTGIRRNTEAFF
TRBV12-3/TRBV12-4	TRBD2	many	TRBJ2-5	TGTGCCAGCAGCCCTGGACTAGCGGGAGTAGAGACCCAGTACTTC	CASSPGLAGVETQYF
TRBV6-1	.	.	TRBJ2-3	TGTGCCAGCAGCCTAAAGTGGAGCACAGATACGCAGTATTTT	CASSLKWSTDTQYF